This TCR beta chain was identified during a study of blood T cell repertoires in COVID-19. Whole-study context: The samples span acute and convalescent COVID-19 from the United States, Italy and Spain. T cells, B-cell-depleted T cells, or PBMCs provided the cDNA or gDNA that served as material.

The CDR3 is made up of 17 amino acids. The ends were cut back, 0 bases at V and 0 bases at J, with 17 bases in the middle. Germline assignment: CDR1 GTSNPN and CDR2 SVGIG (reference sequence). Using immunoSEQ multiplex PCR, the repertoire was profiled, and TCRdb retains in-frame clones only, with some absent. The sample records 55,000 to 70,000 clones, more than 90% being singletons. The rearrangement links TRBV30 to TRBJ1-1, with a possible D match to TRBD1 (6 bases). Sequencing was performed on peripheral blood. This TCR derives from a man in his sixties with acute or convalescent COVID-19. This CDR3 is CAWSVPHPGTLNTEAFF. The CDR3 DNA follows: TGTGCCTGGAGTGTACCCCACCCTGGGACATTGAACACTGAAGCTTTCTTT.